Shown below are 11 T cell receptor beta chains from a single sample sequenced in a study of blood T cells in healthy people across ages. The authors ran a second PCR of 7 to 11 cycles using a sample-barcoded 5' primer and a J-beta primer mix. From the 5' RACE reads, TCRdb called clonotypes with MiXCR, one entry per CDR3 protein. The table shows more than 700,000 distinct CDR3 sequences, with around 50% occurring only once. Sequencing was performed on blood. These receptors all come from a man older than 75 in good health.

This clonotype was seen only a few times. V gene TRBV5-4 combines with J gene TRBJ2-4; TRBD2 aligns across 13 bases. Unmatched junction bases numbered 9, after V lost 3 bases and J lost 0 bases. The CDR3 consists of 19 residues. CDR1 is SGHNT and CDR2 is YYREEE in the germline V gene (reference sequence). This CDR3 reads CASSSSSGLAGLAKNIQYF. The CDR3 DNA is TGTGCCAGCAGCTCATCCTCGGGACTAGCGGGACTAGCCAAAAACATTCAGTACTTC.

This clonotype was detected many times. The chain recombines TRBV10-3 with TRBJ2-1, with D perhaps TRBD2 (6 bases). The CDR3 is 15 amino acids. Trimming removed 4 bases from V and 2 bases from J, with 12 bases in between. From germline, CDR1 is ENHRY and CDR2 SYGVKD. This CDR3 is CAISGEGGAYNEQFF. The CDR3, as DNA: TGTGCCATCAGTGGAGAGGGAGGCGCCTACAATGAGCAGTTCTTC.

The chain couples TRBV28 to TRBJ1-6, with D uncertain. Deletions cut 4 bases from V and 10 bases from J, with 11 bases between. The CDR3 sequence is 13 residues long. Germline V CDR1 and CDR2: MDHEN, SYDVKM. The CDR3 sequence is CASSYTAGSPLHF. The CDR3 region has the DNA TGTGCCAGCAGTTATACGGCCGGGTCACCCCTCCACTTT. The complete variable domain, with remaining parts taken from reference TRBV28 and TRBJ1-6, reads DVKVTQSSRYLVKRTGEKVFLECVQDMDHENMFWYRQDPGLGLRLIYFSYDVKMKEKGDIPEGYSVSREKKERFSLILESASTNQTSMYLCASSYTAGSPLHFGNGTRLTVT.

The V and J genes are TRBV5-1 and TRBJ2-1, with 10 bases identical to TRBD1. Germline V lookup: CDR1 SGHRS, CDR2 YFSETQ. The CDR3 spans 16 residues. V lost 0 bases, J lost 11 bases, and 11 bases stayed unmatched. The CDR3 nucleotides read TGCGCCAGCAGCTTGGCCGGGGGGACAGGGGCTTCACAGCAGTTCTTC. It encodes CASSLAGGTGASQQFF.

With regard to this clonotype: At one boundary the junction diverges from the germline segment, which might be a read error. CDR3 residues: CAGRGRRAGANVLTF. The CDR3 region has the DNA TGTGCCGGCAGGGGGAGGAGAGCAGGGGCCAACGTCCTGACTTTC. The chain uses TRBV12-3 or TRBV12-4 and TRBJ2-6; the D gene is possibly TRBD1 (7 bases). This CDR3 spans 15 amino acids.

Remarks on this clonotype: The junction differs from germline at one of its ends, possibly a read error. The V and J genes are TRBV5-1 and TRBJ2-6; a weak D match, TRBD1 (6 bases). The germline gives CDR1 SGHRS, CDR2 YFSETQ. The CDR3 is 16 residues long. CDR3 DNA: TGCGCCAGCAGCTGGGACGACAGGTCTGGGGCCAGCGTCCTGACTTTC. It is translated as CASSWDDRSGASVLTF.

This rearrangement joins TRBV7-2 to TRBJ2-5; 7 bases map to TRBD2. The CDR3 length is 14 residues. V lost 5 bases and J lost 4; bases outside the gene matches: 7. CDR1 SGHTA and CDR2 FQGNSA come from the germline V gene. CDR3 sequence reads: CASSQGGIGETQYF. The CDR3 coding sequence is TGTGCCAGCAGCCAGGGAGGGATCGGAGAGACCCAGTACTTC.

With respect to this clonotype: One end of the junction does not line up with germline, which may come from a read error. This chain uses TRBV11-3 with TRBJ2-1; no clear D. This CDR3 comprises 12 residues. Germline V CDR1 and CDR2: SGHNT, YENEEA. The CDR3 DNA is TGTTCCAGCAGCTTAGATAACAATGAGCAGTTCTTC. Translated: CSSSLDNNEQFF.

CDR3 protein: CASSPELTAQPQHF. As DNA, the CDR3 is TGTGCCAGCAGCCCGGAGCTTACGGCACAGCCCCAGCATTTT. The chain joins TRBV7-2 to TRBJ1-5; no definite D call. Trimming removed 5 bases at V and 7 bases at J, with 15 bases between. Germline V gene data show CDR1 as SGHTA and CDR2 as FQGNSA. The CDR3 runs 14 residues.

The table lists this clonotype with a few counts. J is TRBJ1-1 and V is TRBV3-1, with TRBD1 as a possible D gene (6 bases). CDR3 length: 16 residues. The ends were cut back, 4 bases at V and 0 bases at J, with 15 bases in the middle. Germline-derived CDR1 and CDR2 are LGHDT and YNNKEL (reference sequence). CDR3: CASSRREGVLNTEAFF. DNA of the CDR3: TGTGCCAGCAGCCGAAGGGAGGGGGTATTGAACACTGAAGCTTTCTTT.

This rearrangement joins TRBV29-1 to TRBJ2-1, with TRBD1 identical over 9 bases. Matching the DNA end better, TRBJ2-7 makes the J call doubtful. Per germline, CDR1 SQVTM and CDR2 ANQGSEA. This CDR3 spans 17 amino acids. The CDR3: CSVEDPGTGSSYNEQYF. The CDR3 DNA is TGCAGCGTTGAAGACCCGGGGACAGGGAGCTCCTACAATGAGCAGTACTTC.